These 10 T cell receptor delta chains were sequenced from one sample in a study of gamma-delta chains in newborns, infants, children. TCRdb re-called the reads via CATT. The sample has almost 4,000 delta-chain clones; 44% are singletons. This specimen consisted of blood, obtained at week 6. Receptor source: a child who was a newborn, infant or young child, either healthy, febrile or measles-vaccinated (not recorded which).

Details on this clone: Other nucleotide sequences from this sample produce the same CDR3. The genes are TRDV1 and TRDJ1; 10 nucleotides line up with TRDD3. Germline CDR1 reads TSWWSYY; CDR2 reads QGS. V trimming: 0 bases; J trimming: 2 bases; junction bases outside the gene matches: 18. This CDR3 is built from 21 residues. For the CDR3, the DNA is TGTGCTCTTGGGGAACTCCCAAACGTCGTACTGGGGGATGGGAGGACCGATAAACTCATCTTT. It is translated as CALGELPNVVLGDGRTDKLIF.

For this clone: A single base is all that separates this from a far larger clone, so a read error is likely. This chain uses TRDV2 with TRDJ3; D remains unclear. The germline V gene has CDR1 GEAIGNYY and CDR2 EKD. The length of the CDR3 is 13 residues. Between the trimmed V and J ends, which lost 3 bases and 2 bases, there was a span of 1 base. CDR3 region: CACDAWDTRQMFF. CDR3 nucleotides: TGTGCCTGTGACGCCTGGGACACCCGACAGATGTTTTTC.

Concerning this clone: Given a much more abundant clone one base away, this may be a read error. The sample holds other DNA sequences that translate to the same CDR3. CDR3 region: CACDTAGGSSWDTRQMFF. In nucleotides, the CDR3 is TGTGCCTGTGACACCGCGGGGGGCAGCTCCTGGGACACCCGACAGATGTTTTTC. The genes are TRDV2 and TRDJ3; tentatively, D is TRDD3 (5 bases). The CDR3 has 18 residues. Between the trimmed V and J ends, which lost 0 bases and 0 bases, there was a span of 11 bases. CDR1 is GEAIGNYY and CDR2 is EKD in the germline V gene.

The V gene is TRDV2, the J gene TRDJ1, with 11 bases that match TRDD3. The CDR3 totals 15 residues. Germline V gene data show CDR1 as GEAIGNYY and CDR2 as EKD. J lost 1 base, V lost 0 bases, and 0 bases had no gene match. CDR3 in amino acids: CACDTWGIRTDKLIF. The DNA for the CDR3 is TGTGCCTGTGACACCTGGGGGATACGCACCGATAAACTCATCTTT.

Of note for this clone: With only one base between it and a far larger clone, this is likely a read error. The gene calls are TRDV2 and TRDJ3; 7 nucleotides agree with TRDD3. The germline V gene encodes CDR1 GEAIGNYY and CDR2 EKD. The CDR3 extends over 17 amino acids. In nucleotides, the CDR3 is TGTGCCTGTGACACCTGGGGGAGCTCCTGGGACACCCGACATATGTTTTTC. Translation: CACDTWGSSWDTRHMFF.

This clone was detected a few times. This chain connects TRDV3 to TRDJ1, with D possibly TRDD3 on 6 matching bases. Looked up from germline, CDR1 is TVYSNPD and CDR2 is GDNSRS (reference sequence). This CDR3 has 14 amino acids. V was shortened by 1 base and J by 3 bases, with 15 bases between the two germline ends. The CDR3 DNA reads as TGTGCCTTTAAACTACGTGGGGGCCCCGATAAACTCATCTTT. This codes for CAFKLRGGPDKLIF.

This clone showed up just a few times. The V and J genes are TRDV3 and TRDJ1, with 10 nucleotides matching TRDD3. This CDR3 is built from 17 residues. With V trimmed by 3 bases and J by 3 bases, 16 bases remained unmatched. Germline CDR1 reads TVYSNPD; CDR2 reads GDNSRS (reference sequence). The CDR3 region is CALPFGGYIVLPDKLIF. In DNA form, the CDR3 reads TGTGCCTTACCTTTTGGGGGATACATTGTTCTCCCCGATAAACTCATCTTT.

This clone was detected a few times. J is TRDJ1 and V is TRDV1; TRDD3 agrees at 9 bases. Trimming at V came to 5 bases and at J to 0 bases, leaving 25 bases not matched to a gene. The CDR3 spans 22 residues. Germline values: CDR1 TSWWSYY, CDR2 QGS. Here the CDR3 reads CALGLIPPLRVGDKGYTDKLIF. The CDR3 DNA reads TGTGCTCTTGGGTTAATCCCCCCACTTCGGGTGGGGGATAAGGGGTACACCGATAAACTCATCTTT.

Sample share makes this clone large. The genes are TRDV2 and TRDJ3; 11 positions match TRDD3. This CDR3 is built from 18 residues. Germline lookup yields CDR1 GEAIGNYY and CDR2 EKD. Trimming took 2 bases from V and 0 from J; bases not matched to a gene: 2. CDR3 DNA: TGTGCCTGTGACAGTACTGGGGGATACTCCTGGGACACCCGACAGATGTTTTTC. Amino acids: CACDSTGGYSWDTRQMFF.

A word on this clone: A junction end diverges from the germline sequence, so it may reflect a read error. The sample holds other DNA sequences that translate to the same CDR3. V is TRDV1 and J is TRDJ2; 8 nucleotides line up with TRDD3. CDR1 TSWWSYY and CDR2 QGS come from the germline V gene. The CDR3 totals 23 residues. The CDR3, as DNA: TGTGCTCTTGGGGAACTGTTCTGTGGGGGGATAAGGCCCCCCTCGTCTTTGACAGCACAACTCTTCTTC. Its translation is CALGELFCGGIRPPSSLTAQLFF.